The entry below gives a single TCR beta chain sequence along with its context. These data originate in a study of blood T cell repertoires in COVID-19. Study background: The origin of the acute and convalescent COVID-19 samples was the United States, Italy and Spain. PBMCs, B-cell-depleted T cells, or T cells provided the cDNA or gDNA that made up the material.

Followed longitudinally, the Seattle patients had been enrolled during active infection. In the authors' workflow: It was from reference gene primer amplification that nucleated cell counts were estimated. Measured with immunoSEQ multiplex PCR; TCRdb has only the in-frame clones, and not every one. V, J and clone size derive from that table, while D and trimming were established from the DNA sequence. The sample shows approximately 210,000 clones, more than 75% of them seen only once. Per the germline V gene, CDR1 is SGHNT and CDR2 is YENEEA. V trimming: 5 bases; J trimming: 4 bases; junction bases outside the gene matches: 3. The CDR3 sequence is 14 residues long.

The sample comprised peripheral blood. This chain links TRBV11-3 with TRBJ2-1, with 9 nucleotides matching TRBD2. The origin of this receptor is a man in his fifties with COVID-19, enrolled during active disease. In DNA, the CDR3 is TGTGCCAGCAGCCCGCTAGCGGGGTACAATGAGCAGTTCTTC. Amino acids: CASSPLAGYNEQFF.